These T cell receptor beta chains were read from a single sample in a study of OX40 agonist ivuxolimab in advanced cancers. Here immunoSEQ multiplex PCR was the method, and the copy in TCRdb shows in-frame clones only, minus some. Of tens of thousands of clones in the sample, about nine tenths were seen once. This specimen consisted of CD4+ or CD8+ T cells sorted from blood, obtained in a trial of the OX40 agonist ivuxolimab. The receptors shown here come from an adult with an advanced solid tumor such as melanoma, head and neck, liver or kidney cancer. Both conserved end residues are part of each CDR3. D genes are given only for firm matches. Rows give clone size only sometimes, using once, few, many, or a class for an expanded clone.

v_call	d_call	j_call	clone_size	cdr3_aa	cdr3_nt
TRBV7-7	.	TRBJ2-7	.	CASSLGSGLLYEQYF	TGTGCCAGCAGCTTAGGATCGGGACTCCTGTACGAGCAGTACTTC
TRBV28	TRBD1	TRBJ1-4	.	CASSLRQGNEKLFF	TGTGCCAGCAGTTTGCGACAGGGAAATGAAAAACTGTTTTTT
TRBV6-5	TRBD2	TRBJ2-3	once	CASSITSGRVDTQYF	TGTGCCAGCAGTATCACTAGCGGGAGAGTGGATACGCAGTATTTT
TRBV5-8	.	TRBJ2-5	.	CASSFSPVETQYF	TGTGCCAGCAGCTTCAGCCCGGTGGAGACCCAGTACTTC
TRBV5-4	.	TRBJ1-2	few	CASSSGTVYGYTF	TGTGCCAGCAGTTCCGGGACCGTATATGGCTACACCTTC
TRBV29-1	TRBD1	TRBJ1-2	once	CSVEAGGDYGYTF	TGCAGCGTTGAAGCAGGGGGCGACTATGGCTACACCTTC
TRBV2	TRBD1	TRBJ1-2	.	CASGDSYYGYTF	TGTGCCAGCGGGGACAGCTACTATGGCTACACCTTC
TRBV5-1	.	TRBJ1-2	.	CASSFLGSATAVDGYTF	TGCGCCAGCAGTTTTTTGGGGTCGGCCACCGCCGTAGATGGCTACACCTTC
TRBV4-1	.	TRBJ1-1	.	CASSQGIGMNTEAFF	TGCGCCAGCAGCCAAGGTATAGGAATGAACACTGAAGCTTTCTTT
TRBV5-1	.	TRBJ1-1	.	CASTPGQGNTEAFF	TGCGCCAGCACCCCGGGGCAGGGGAACACTGAAGCTTTCTTT
TRBV4-3	.	TRBJ2-1	.	CASSQVMGPYNEQFF	TGCGCCAGCAGCCAAGTAATGGGCCCCTACAATGAGCAGTTCTTC
TRBV6-6	.	TRBJ1-1	.	CASGNTEAFF	TGTGCCAGCGGGAACACTGAAGCTTTCTTT
TRBV5-8	.	TRBJ2-7	.	CASSLVHNYEQYF	TGTGCCAGCAGCTTGGTTCATAACTACGAGCAGTACTTC
TRBV5-6	.	TRBJ1-1	.	CASSYDRYTEAFF	TGTGCCAGCAGCTACGACAGATACACTGAAGCTTTCTTT
TRBV4-1	.	TRBJ2-7	.	CASSQESLSSYEQYF	TGCGCCAGCAGCCAAGAGTCTCTTAGCTCCTACGAGCAGTACTTC
TRBV27	.	TRBJ1-2	.	CASSSIGPYGYTF	TGTGCCAGCAGTTCAATCGGCCCCTATGGCTACACCTTC
TRBV6-4	.	TRBJ1-2	.	CASSEGLGGYTF	TGTGCCAGCAGTGAGGGACTTGGAGGCTACACCTTC
TRBV4-1	.	TRBJ1-3	.	CASSQDSYSGNTIYF	TGCGCCAGCAGCCAAGACAGCTACTCTGGAAACACCATATATTTT
TRBV5-4	.	TRBJ1-2	.	CASTLSGGHGYTF	TGTGCCAGCACGCTCTCGGGTGGTCATGGCTACACCTTC
TRBV7-8	.	TRBJ2-1	.	CASSLKLRDSYNEQFF	TGTGCCAGCAGCTTAAAGCTAAGGGACTCCTACAATGAGCAGTTCTTC
TRBV19	.	TRBJ1-1	.	CASSLQENTEAFF	TGTGCCAGTAGTCTCCAAGAGAACACTGAAGCTTTCTTT
TRBV5-4	TRBD1	TRBJ2-1	.	CASSLVGLGDSHNEQFF	TGTGCCAGCAGCTTGGTGGGATTGGGGGACAGCCACAATGAGCAGTTCTTC
TRBV6-5	TRBD1	TRBJ2-7	few	CASSPGGYEQYF	TGTGCCAGCAGCCCAGGGGGCTACGAGCAGTACTTC
TRBV7-8	.	TRBJ2-7	.	CASSPLDGPFYYEQYF	TGTGCCAGCAGCCCCCTTGATGGGCCCTTTTACTACGAGCAGTACTTC
TRBV11-2	TRBD1	TRBJ1-1	.	CASSSDRFGNTEAFF	TGTGCCAGCAGCTCGGACAGGTTTGGGAACACTGAAGCTTTCTTT
TRBV4-1	TRBD1	TRBJ2-1	.	CASSHLPGQGNEQFF	TGCGCCAGCAGCCACCTACCGGGACAGGGTAATGAGCAGTTCTTC
TRBV6-1	.	TRBJ1-2	once	CASISTETYGYTF	TGTGCCAGCATATCAACTGAGACCTATGGCTACACCTTC
TRBV5-4	.	TRBJ1-1	.	CASTREANTEAFF	TGTGCCAGCACCAGGGAGGCGAACACTGAAGCTTTCTTT
TRBV6-1	.	TRBJ1-5	medium-sized	CASSDSPGNSNQPQHF	TGTGCCAGCAGTGACAGCCCAGGGAATAGCAATCAGCCCCAGCATTTT
TRBV7-3	.	TRBJ1-1	.	CASSPNTYLGASEAFF	TGTGCCAGCAGCCCCAACACGTATCTGGGCGCCAGTGAAGCTTTCTTT
TRBV5-1	.	TRBJ1-1	.	CASSSGGYTEAFF	TGCGCCAGCAGTTCTGGGGGATACACTGAAGCTTTCTTT
TRBV6-1	TRBD2	TRBJ2-3	.	CASSEALAGGEGTDTQYF	TGTGCCAGCAGTGAAGCGCTAGCGGGGGGCGAAGGCACAGATACGCAGTATTTT
TRBV23-1	.	TRBJ2-1	.	CAKWSSYNEQFF	TGCGCCAAGTGGAGCTCCTACAATGAGCAGTTCTTC
TRBV27	.	TRBJ1-2	.	CASSSWRQGGYTF	TGTGCCAGCAGTTCCTGGAGGCAGGGCGGCTACACCTTC
TRBV2	TRBD1	TRBJ1-5	.	CASSDMGQELNQPQHF	TGTGCCAGCAGTGATATGGGACAGGAGCTCAATCAGCCCCAGCATTTT
TRBV7-2	.	TRBJ1-2	.	CASSFSSGGNYGYTF	TGTGCCAGCAGCTTTAGTTCGGGGGGTAACTATGGCTACACCTTC
TRBV4-1	.	TRBJ1-1	once	CASSQYRLNTEAFF	TGCGCCAGCAGCCAATACCGCCTGAACACTGAAGCTTTCTTT
TRBV5-1	TRBD2	TRBJ2-5	.	CASTLSGRGETQYF	TGCGCCAGCACGCTTAGCGGGAGGGGTGAGACCCAGTACTTC
TRBV19	.	TRBJ1-5	.	CASSIAPDYSNQPQHF	TGTGCCAGTAGTATCGCCCCAGACTATAGCAATCAGCCCCAGCATTTT